Listed here are 19 T cell receptor beta chains from one sample, sequenced in a study of T cell changes during pregnancy in multiple sclerosis. Sequenced by immunoSEQ multiplex PCR; TCRdb stores in-frame clones only, minus some. The table records tens of thousands of clones, more than 75% of them present only once. Here the sequenced sample was CD8+ T cells from peripheral blood mononuclear cells, taken in the first trimester of pregnancy. These receptors all come from a female donor in good health, enrolled as a control in a pregnancy study.

The genes are TRBV2 and TRBJ2-7; perhaps TRBD2 as D (5 bases). Germline loops: CDR1 SNHLY, CDR2 FYNNEI. The CDR3 has 14 amino acids. V was trimmed by 7 bases and J by 2 bases, leaving 15 bases between them. CDR3 amino acids: CASKTSLGTYEQYF. CDR3 nucleotide sequence: TGTGCCAGCAAAACTAGTTTGGGGACCTACGAGCAGTACTTC.

CDR3 sequence (DNA): TGTGCCAGCAGTGTCCTACTAGCGGGAGGGCGGGAAGATACGCAGTATTTT. It encodes CASSVLLAGGREDTQYF. The V call is TRBV27, the J call TRBJ2-3; 13 bases are a match to TRBD2. The CDR3 has 17 amino acids. Germline values: CDR1 MNHEY, CDR2 SMNVEV (reference sequence). Losses at the gene ends were 5 bases for V and 5 bases for J; bases not matched to a gene: 10.

The chain uses TRBV7-3 and TRBJ2-3; D is undetermined. The CDR3 sequence is 13 residues long. Trimming stripped 3 bases from V and 5 bases from J, with 9 bases between. Germline V CDR1 and CDR2: SGHTA, FQGTGA. This chain's CDR3 is CASSFWPGDTQYF. The CDR3 DNA is TGTGCCAGCAGCTTCTGGCCGGGAGATACGCAGTATTTT.

The chain links TRBV7-9 to TRBJ2-3, with 10 bases that match TRBD2. Germline CDR1 SEHNR, CDR2 FQNEAQ (reference sequence). The CDR3 is 16 amino acids. Trimming took 1 base from V and 4 from J; bases not matched to a gene: 5. CDR3 amino acids: CASSLGGLADPDTQYF. The CDR3, as DNA: TGTGCCAGCAGCTTAGGAGGACTAGCGGACCCAGATACGCAGTATTTT.

The chain uses TRBV20-1 and TRBJ1-5, with 7 bases matching TRBD1. J was trimmed by 6 bases and V by 7 bases; bases with no gene match: 3. In germline, CDR1 is DFQATT, CDR2 SNEGSKA (reference sequence). The CDR3 is 11 amino acids. CDR3 nucleotide sequence: TGCAGTGTAGGGGGCAGTCAGCCCCAGCATTTT. Translated, it gives CSVGGSQPQHF.

J is TRBJ1-1 and V is TRBV9; no clear D gene. CDR1 is SGDLS, CDR2 YYNGEE, per germline. This CDR3 comprises 14 residues. Trimming cost V 0 bases and J 3 bases, with 9 bases left between them. The CDR3, as DNA: TGTGCCAGCAGCGTAGGGCCCGGGGACACTGAAGCTTTCTTT. Translating it yields CASSVGPGDTEAFF.

The genes are TRBV27 and TRBJ2-3; 12 bases match TRBD2. The V gene's germline CDR1 is MNHEY and CDR2 SMNVEV (reference sequence). The CDR3 runs 17 residues. V lost 5 bases, J lost 3 bases, and 9 bases stayed unmatched. In nucleotides, the CDR3 is TGTGCCAGCAGTCCCCGCCCGACTAGCGGGGGAACAGATACGCAGTATTTT. It codes for CASSPRPTSGGTDTQYF.

The V gene is TRBV6-6, the J gene TRBJ1-2; the D gene is possibly TRBD1 (5 bases). Germline values: CDR1 MNHNY, CDR2 SVGAGI (reference sequence). The length of the CDR3 is 13 residues. The V end lost 5 bases, the J end lost 2 bases, and 9 bases lay between the germline ends. CDR3 sequence reads: CASSTGGNYGYTF. The CDR3 DNA reads as TGTGCCAGCAGTACGGGGGGGAACTATGGCTACACCTTC.

CDR3 sequence (DNA): TGTGCCAGCAGTTTTGCGGACTCAAGCCTGGGGGAGCAGTACTTC. As protein: CASSFADSSLGEQYF. The chain carries TRBV28 and TRBJ2-7; a weak D match, TRBD2 (5 bases). With 3 bases removed from V and 7 bases from J, the gap between germline ends came to 19 bases. Germline-derived CDR1 and CDR2 are MDHEN and SYDVKM. CDR3 length: 15 residues.

The chain recombines TRBV19 with TRBJ1-2; the D gene is possibly TRBD1 (6 bases). Germline V gene lookup returns CDR1 LNHDA and CDR2 SQIVND (reference sequence). V was shortened by 1 base and J by 4 bases, with 10 bases between the two germline ends. The CDR3 is 14 amino acids. The DNA for the CDR3 is TGTGCCAGTAGTATAGCGATGGGGGCCTATGGCTACACCTTC. It encodes CASSIAMGAYGYTF.

The table lists this clone with a count of one. V gene TRBV7-2 combines with J gene TRBJ2-1, with TRBD2 identical over 11 bases. The ends lost 3 bases at V and 4 bases at J; junction bases unmatched: 8. This CDR3 is 17 amino acids long. From germline, CDR1 is SGHTA and CDR2 FQGNSA. CDR3 sequence: CASSFISGGEYYNEQFF. CDR3 sequence (DNA): TGTGCCAGCAGCTTTATTAGCGGGGGGGAATATTACAATGAGCAGTTCTTC. The whole variable domain, filled in from reference TRBV7-2 and TRBJ2-1, reads GAGVSQSPSNKVTEKGKDVELRCDPISGHTALYWYRQSLGQGLEFLIYFQGNSAPDKSGLPSDRFSAERTGGSVSTLTIQRTQQEDSAVYLCASSFISGGEYYNEQFFGPGTRLTVL.

V is TRBV27 and J is TRBJ2-3; 14 positions match TRBD2. Germline loops: CDR1 MNHEY, CDR2 SMNVEV (reference sequence). This CDR3 has 19 amino acids. Losses at the gene ends were 2 bases for V and 2 bases for J; bases not matched to a gene: 9. In nucleotides, the CDR3 is TGTGCCAGCAGTTTAGCCGGGACTAGCGGGGGTTTTTACACAGATACGCAGTATTTT. Its protein is CASSLAGTSGGFYTDTQYF.

The rearrangement joins TRBV7-2 to TRBJ1-1; no clear D gene. V was pared by 1 base and J by 1 base, with 16 bases between. The V gene's germline CDR1 is SGHTA and CDR2 FQGNSA. The CDR3 runs to 17 residues. The CDR3 sequence: CASSLGQRDSWNTEAFF. Here the CDR3 DNA reads TGTGCCAGCAGCTTAGGTCAGCGCGACTCCTGGAACACTGAAGCTTTCTTT.

The gene calls are TRBV13 and TRBJ1-5; the D gene is possibly TRBD1 (6 bases). Looked up from germline, CDR1 is PRHDT and CDR2 is FYEKMQ (reference sequence). The CDR3 extends over 14 amino acids. V lost 6 bases and J lost 3, with 12 bases in between. The CDR3 sequence is CASSQGGANQPQHF. The CDR3 bases are TGTGCCAGCAGTCAAGGGGGTGCCAATCAGCCCCAGCATTTT.

This clone was counted a few times. This chain connects TRBV28 to TRBJ2-1; D ambiguous. Germline CDR1 is MDHEN and CDR2 is SYDVKM. CDR3 size: 13 residues. The V end lost 6 bases, the J end lost 10 bases, and 16 bases lay between the germline ends. The chain's CDR3 is CASSLVPAQEQFF. The CDR3 DNA follows: TGTGCCAGCAGCCTAGTACCCGCGCAAGAGCAGTTCTTC.

The CDR3: CSVVPGQTYNEQFF. CDR3 DNA: TGCAGCGTTGTACCGGGACAGACCTACAATGAGCAGTTCTTC. The rearrangement uses TRBV29-1 and TRBJ2-1; TRBD1 aligns across 7 bases. This CDR3 is built from 14 residues. The V segment lost 4 bases and the J segment 2 bases; nucleotides outside the gene matches: 5. Germline V gene lookup returns CDR1 SQVTM and CDR2 ANQGSEA.

V usage is TRBV7-6 and J usage is TRBJ1-5; no firm D call. Between the trimmed V and J ends, which lost 3 bases and 0 bases, there was a span of 9 bases. CDR3 size: 15 residues. CDR1 is SGHVS and CDR2 is FNYEAQ in the germline V gene. The CDR3 is CASSLADYSNQPQHF. CDR3 coding DNA: TGTGCCAGCAGCTTGGCAGACTATAGCAATCAGCCCCAGCATTTT. Full variable domain (outside the CDR3, taken from reference TRBV7-6 and TRBJ1-5): GAGVSQSPRYKVTKRGQDVALRCDPISGHVSLYWYRQALGQGPEFLTYFNYEAQQDKSGLPNDRFSAERPEGSISTLTIQRTEQRDSAMYRCASSLADYSNQPQHFGDGTRLSIL.

This chain connects TRBV28 to TRBJ2-1; D not resolved. Between the trimmed V and J ends, which lost 3 bases and 3 bases, there was a span of 9 bases. The CDR3 runs 14 residues. Germline CDR1 and CDR2: MDHEN and SYDVKM. In nucleotides, the CDR3 is TGTGCCAGCAGTTTCGCGTCGATCTACAATGAGCAGTTCTTC. This encodes CASSFASIYNEQFF. The whole variable domain, filled in from reference TRBV28 and TRBJ2-1, reads DVKVTQSSRYLVKRTGEKVFLECVQDMDHENMFWYRQDPGLGLRLIYFSYDVKMKEKGDIPEGYSVSREKKERFSLILESASTNQTSMYLCASSFASIYNEQFFGPGTRLTVL.

The CDR3 spells CASSSGKNNEQFF. The CDR3 bases are TGTGCCAGTAGTAGCGGGAAAAACAATGAGCAGTTCTTC. This chain connects TRBV19 to TRBJ2-1, with a possible D match to TRBD2 (6 bases). Germline V CDR1 and CDR2: LNHDA, SQIVND (reference sequence). V was pared by 4 bases and J by 5 bases, with 9 bases between. The CDR3 runs 13 residues.